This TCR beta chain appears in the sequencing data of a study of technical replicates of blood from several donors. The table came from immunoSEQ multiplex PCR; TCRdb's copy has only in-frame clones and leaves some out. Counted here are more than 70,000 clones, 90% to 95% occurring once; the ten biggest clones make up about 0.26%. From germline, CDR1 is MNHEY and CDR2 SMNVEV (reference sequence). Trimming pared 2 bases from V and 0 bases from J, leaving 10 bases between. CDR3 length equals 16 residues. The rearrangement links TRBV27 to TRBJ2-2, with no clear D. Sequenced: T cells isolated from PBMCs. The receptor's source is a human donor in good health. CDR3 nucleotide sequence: TGTGCCAGCAGTTTAGCTAATCCCCCGAACACCGGGGAGCTGTTTTTT. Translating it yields CASSLANPPNTGELFF.